This T cell receptor beta chain was recorded in a study of CD8 T cells in ankylosing spondylitis. Germline values: CDR1 SGHAT, CDR2 FQNNGV. The CDR3 consists of 15 residues. Deletions cut 4 bases from V and 3 bases from J, with 14 bases between. TCRdb itself ran the 5' RACE reads through MiXCR, one entry per CDR3 protein. The sample holds about 800,000 distinct CDR3 sequences; over 9.5% are singletons and the top ten take about 0.49%. This clonotype was counted between two and nine times. Its antigen is currently unknown. The study, taken as a whole, reports: A TCR beta motif made of about 8 highly homologous variants seemed typical of ankylosing spondylitis blood. Reportedly, disease-linked clones are significantly enriched in ankylosing spondylitis patients' matched synovial fluid.

Material for sequencing was blood, either unsorted or a sorted T cell fraction (not recorded which). The rearrangement uses TRBV11-2 and TRBJ2-3; D not resolved. The sequence derives from a male donor with ankylosing spondylitis. CDR3 sequence reads: CASSWYWQSTDTQYF. CDR3 coding DNA: TGTGCCAGCAGCTGGTATTGGCAGTCTACAGATACGCAGTATTTT.